These 20 T cell receptor beta chains originate from one sample sequenced in a study of technical replicates of blood from a few donors (dated by TCRdb to the late 2010s). The library was prepared using the immunoSEQ multiplex PCR assay. The immuneACCESS repertoire file appears here via TCRdb, limited to in-frame rearrangements. These files lack a portion of the clones; in checked studies, under half of the deficit traces to unresolved V genes, and the cause of the others is not known. The table for this sample lists tens of thousands of clones; 75% to 90% of them were counted only once. The ten largest clones represent roughly 4% of the sample. Input material: PBMCs. The receptors come from a human donor in good health. Some clones in this sample may be carry-over from other donors' samples.

This chain uses TRBV7-9 with TRBJ2-1, with 11 bases identical to TRBD2. This CDR3 is 15 amino acids long. The V gene end was trimmed by 0 bases and the J gene end by 7 bases; junction bases not matched to a gene: 2. Per germline, CDR1 SEHNR and CDR2 FQNEAQ (reference sequence). CDR3 in amino acids: CASSLALAGVNEQFF. CDR3 coding DNA: TGTGCCAGCAGCTTAGCACTAGCGGGAGTTAATGAGCAGTTCTTC.

V is TRBV5-4 and J is TRBJ2-3, with TRBD2 matching over 12 bases. This CDR3 comprises 14 residues. V gave up 7 bases and J gave up 3 bases; unmatched junction bases: 3. The germline gives CDR1 SGHNT, CDR2 YYREEE (reference sequence). CDR3 amino acids: CASSTSGSTDTQYF. Here the CDR3 DNA reads TGTGCCAGCTCGACTAGCGGGAGTACAGATACGCAGTATTTT.

The rearrangement joins TRBV4-1 to TRBJ1-4; possible D gene TRBD1, 6 bases. Trimming took off 0 bases at V and 3 bases at J, with 11 bases between the two ends. Germline assignment: CDR1 MGHRA and CDR2 YSYEKL. This CDR3 has 16 residues. The CDR3 DNA reads TGCGCCAGCAGCCAAGAGGGGGCGGGGGCTAATGAAAAACTGTTTTTT. Protein: CASSQEGAGANEKLFF.

V usage is TRBV27 and J usage is TRBJ1-6, with D possibly TRBD1 on 5 matching bases. V was shortened by 6 bases and J by 9 bases, with 12 bases between the two germline ends. Germline V lookup: CDR1 MNHEY, CDR2 SMNVEV (reference sequence). The CDR3 is 13 amino acids. The CDR3 DNA is TGTGCCAGCAGGTGGCAGGGAATTTCACCCCTCCACTTT. Translation gives CASRWQGISPLHF.

This clone was seen only a few times. The V and J genes are TRBV10-3 and TRBJ1-1; the D gene is possibly TRBD1 (6 bases). The CDR3 length is 13 residues. The V gene lost 8 bases and the J gene lost 1 base, with 11 bases spanning the gap. CDR1 and CDR2 (germline): ENHRY, SYGVKD. CDR3 DNA sequence: TGTGCCATCTACAGGGAACCGAACACTGAAGCTTTCTTT. Translation: CAIYREPNTEAFF.

The V call is TRBV29-1, the J call TRBJ2-1; D is possibly TRBD2 (7 bases). CDR1 is SQVTM, CDR2 ANQGSEA, per germline. V was shortened by 4 bases and J by 2 bases, with 12 bases between the two germline ends. This CDR3 has 14 amino acids. CDR3 amino acids: CSVARGGPYNEQFF. DNA of the CDR3: TGCAGCGTTGCAAGGGGGGGACCCTACAATGAGCAGTTCTTC.

Comments on this clone: This sample also contains other DNA sequences that code for the same CDR3. The rearrangement uses TRBV27 and TRBJ2-1; tentative D call: TRBD1 (6 bases). Germline V gene lookup returns CDR1 MNHEY and CDR2 SMNVEV (reference sequence). With 8 bases removed from V and 7 bases from J, the gap between germline ends came to 12 bases. The CDR3 runs to 12 residues. Here the CDR3 DNA reads TGTGCCAGCTCGACCAGGGGTAATGAGCAGTTCTTC. This encodes CASSTRGNEQFF.

DNA of the CDR3: TGTGCCAGCAGCCGAATCGTGGACATGATCTACGAGCAGTACTTC. Translated: CASSRIVDMIYEQYF. The chain uses TRBV5-6 and TRBJ2-5; D possibly corresponds to TRBD1 (5 bases). Judging by the DNA end, TRBJ2-7 fits better; the J call may be wrong. This CDR3 region has 15 residues. The germline V gene encodes CDR1 SGHDT and CDR2 YYEEEE.

This clone has just one count. V and J are TRBV7-9 and TRBJ2-7, with no clear D. The CDR3 runs 16 residues. Germline assignment: CDR1 SEHNR and CDR2 FQNEAQ (reference sequence). The V end was cut by 3 bases, the J end by 2 bases, with 17 bases between. CDR3 DNA: TGTGCCAGCAGCTTTGGTTTGGGTGACACGGCCTACGAGCAGTACTTC. Translated: CASSFGLGDTAYEQYF.

This sequence joins TRBV10-3 and TRBJ1-1; D possibly corresponds to TRBD1 (5 bases). Germline CDR1 ENHRY, CDR2 SYGVKD. Trimming removed 6 bases at V and 1 base at J, with 12 bases between. This CDR3 region has 14 residues. CDR3 protein: CAIREKGSNTEAFF. The DNA of the CDR3 is TGTGCCATCAGGGAAAAGGGGTCGAACACTGAAGCTTTCTTT.

This clone was observed once. V is TRBV11-2 and J is TRBJ2-5, with D possibly being TRBD2 (7 bases). V was trimmed by 5 bases and J by 7 bases, leaving 20 bases between them. This CDR3 spans 15 amino acids. Looked up from germline, CDR1 is SGHAT and CDR2 is FQNNGV. The CDR3 DNA follows: TGTGCCAGCAGCCTGCGGGCAGGGGAGGGTGGGACCCAGTACTTC. This translates into CASSLRAGEGGTQYF.

The chain links TRBV4-1 to TRBJ2-3, with 8 bases lining up with TRBD1. V shed 1 base and J 2 bases; nucleotides not matched to a gene: 2. This CDR3 is built from 15 residues. In germline, CDR1 is MGHRA, CDR2 YSYEKL. The CDR3 coding sequence is TGCGCCAGCAGCCAAGTGACAGGGGACACAGATACGCAGTATTTT. Translated, it gives CASSQVTGDTDTQYF.

The J gene is TRBJ1-2, the V gene TRBV6-4; D call uncertain. Germline values: CDR1 MRHNA, CDR2 SNTAGT. The CDR3 spans 13 residues. The V end was cut by 0 bases, the J end by 5 bases, with 7 bases between. The CDR3 coding sequence is TGTGCCAGCAGTGACTCGCCAGGATATGGCTACACCTTC. Translated: CASSDSPGYGYTF.

This clone rates as medium-sized. CDR3 sequence (DNA): TGCGCCAGCAGCCCGGAGGGCTCCACAGATACGCAGTATTTT. Translated, it gives CASSPEGSTDTQYF. The chain combines TRBV5-1 with TRBJ2-3; weak D call: TRBD2 (6 bases). The CDR3 totals 14 residues. Germline assignment: CDR1 SGHRS and CDR2 YFSETQ. Trimming removed 4 bases at V and 2 bases at J, with 11 bases between.

The chain joins TRBV13 to TRBJ2-3, with D possibly matching TRBD1 (7 bases). This CDR3 is 16 amino acids long. The germline V and J ends were trimmed by 2 bases and 3 bases, with 15 bases remaining between them. Germline V gene lookup returns CDR1 PRHDT and CDR2 FYEKMQ (reference sequence). Here the CDR3 reads CASSLSGGGATDTQYF. DNA for the CDR3: TGTGCCAGCAGCTTAAGCGGAGGGGGCGCAACAGATACGCAGTATTTT.

V and J are TRBV2 and TRBJ1-2; D might be TRBD1 (5 bases). This CDR3 has 17 residues. V lost 0 bases and J lost 0, with 14 bases in between. Germline V lookup: CDR1 SNHLY, CDR2 FYNNEI. In DNA, the CDR3 is TGTGCCAGCAGTGAAGCCCTCTTGGGGGGAGCTAACTATGGCTACACCTTC. This encodes CASSEALLGGANYGYTF.

The rearrangement joins TRBV7-2 to TRBJ2-1; TRBD2 agrees at 7 bases. V shed 1 base, J shed 6 bases, and the junction held 6 bases outside the gene matches. Germline CDR1 reads SGHTA; CDR2 reads FQGNSA. The CDR3 is made up of 15 amino acids. CDR3 loop: CASSLGASGPNEQFF. The CDR3 DNA is TGTGCCAGCAGCTTAGGGGCTAGCGGACCCAATGAGCAGTTCTTC.

The chain couples TRBV7-2 to TRBJ2-5; possibly TRBD2 for D (5 bases). CDR1 is SGHTA and CDR2 is FQGNSA in the germline V gene. The CDR3 length is 16 residues. V gave up 2 bases and J gave up 5 bases, with 18 bases separating them. In DNA form, the CDR3 reads TGTGCCAGCAGCTTAACGATCTCTGCCAGAGGGGAGACCCAGTACTTC. Translating it yields CASSLTISARGETQYF.

The chain carries TRBV6-5 and TRBJ1-1; D is unclear. Trimming left V 3 bases short and J 0 bases short, with 5 bases between. CDR1 is MNHEY, CDR2 SVGAGI, per germline. The CDR3 is made up of 13 amino acids. The CDR3 reads CASSYQMNTEAFF. DNA for the CDR3: TGTGCCAGCAGTTATCAGATGAACACTGAAGCTTTCTTT.

V is TRBV6-1 and J is TRBJ2-2, with TRBD1 identical over 8 bases. Germline CDR1 reads MNHNS; CDR2 reads SASEGT. The trim removed 7 bases at V and 0 bases at J, leaving 4 bases unmatched. This CDR3 is built from 15 residues. CDR3 in amino acids: CASTGQGPNTGELFF. The CDR3 nucleotides read TGTGCCAGCACCGGACAGGGACCGAACACCGGGGAGCTGTTTTTT.